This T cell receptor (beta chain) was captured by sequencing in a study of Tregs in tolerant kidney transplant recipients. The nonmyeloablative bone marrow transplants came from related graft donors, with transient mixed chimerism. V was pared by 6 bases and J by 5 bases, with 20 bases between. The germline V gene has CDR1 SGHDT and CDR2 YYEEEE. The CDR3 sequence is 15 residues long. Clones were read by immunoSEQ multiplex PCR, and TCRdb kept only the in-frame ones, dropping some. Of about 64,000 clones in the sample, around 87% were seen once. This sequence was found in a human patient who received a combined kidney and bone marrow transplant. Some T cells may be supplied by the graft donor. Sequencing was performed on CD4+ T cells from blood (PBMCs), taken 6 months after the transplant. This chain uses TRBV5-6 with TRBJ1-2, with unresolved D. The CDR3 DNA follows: TGTGCCAGCATCAACCAACGGGGTTACGGGTATGGCTACACCTTC. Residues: CASINQRGYGYGYTF.